This TCR beta chain appears in the sequencing data of a study of blood T cell repertoires in COVID-19. Across the whole study: The cDNA or gDNA used as material had been derived from T cells, B-cell-depleted T cells, or PBMCs.

The germline V gene encodes CDR1 GTSNPN and CDR2 SVGIG (reference sequence). The ends were cut back, 0 bases at V and 6 bases at J, with 8 bases in the middle. The CDR3 totals 13 residues. Per the study methods: The authors estimated nucleated cell counts from reference gene primer amplification. Method: immunoSEQ multiplex PCR; TCRdb's copy keeps in-frame clones and lacks some. The D gene and trimming were derived from the DNA, and the V and J assignments and clone size from that table. The table includes around 400,000 clones, nearly 90% detected once. Participants spanned ages about 18 to 90 years and resided in roughly 22 US areas. Cohort assignment relied on participant-reported clinical history.

The sequence was obtained from a woman younger than 30 who had been exposed to COVID-19. The chain links TRBV30 to TRBJ1-4, with D unclear. The sample comprised PBMCs or T cells enriched from blood (not recorded which). CDR3 residues: CAWSVGPYEKLFF. The CDR3 bases are TGTGCCTGGAGTGTGGGCCCCTATGAAAAACTGTTTTTT.